The 12 T cell receptor beta chains listed next were all sequenced from one sample in a study of cytomegalovirus exposure and HLA in healthy donors. 13 Jbeta primers and 60 Vbeta primers were used for the PCR. Sequenced by immunoSEQ multiplex PCR; TCRdb stores in-frame clones only, minus some. The sample has around 150,000 clones; 71% are singletons. Sample: PBMCs. These receptors came from a young woman in good health and CMV-seronegative.

The table lists this clone with a few counts. This rearrangement joins TRBV28 to TRBJ1-5; D not certain. The CDR3 is 15 residues long. The germline gives CDR1 MDHEN, CDR2 SYDVKM. The germline V and J ends were trimmed by 2 bases and 0 bases, with 8 bases remaining between them. This CDR3 reads CASSLGVGSNQPQHF. CDR3 bases: TGTGCCAGCAGTTTAGGAGTAGGTAGCAATCAGCCCCAGCATTTT. Complete variable domain (other parts from reference TRBV28 and TRBJ1-5): DVKVTQSSRYLVKRTGEKVFLECVQDMDHENMFWYRQDPGLGLRLIYFSYDVKMKEKGDIPEGYSVSREKKERFSLILESASTNQTSMYLCASSLGVGSNQPQHFGDGTRLSIL.

This clone showed up just a few times. V usage is TRBV7-3 and J usage is TRBJ2-5; 9 nucleotides align to TRBD1. The CDR3 has 15 residues. V shed 5 bases and J 5 bases; nucleotides not matched to a gene: 9. Germline CDR1 reads SGHTA; CDR2 reads FQGTGA. The CDR3 nucleotides are TGTGCCAGCAGCGCGACAGGGGGGGTGGGGGAGACCCAGTACTTC. Encoded protein: CASSATGGVGETQYF.

CDR3 bases: TGTGCCAGCGTACGGGAGGGCGAGCAGTACTTC. This codes for CASVREGEQYF. V and J are TRBV6-1 and TRBJ2-7, with TRBD2 matching 8 bases. Germline values: CDR1 MNHNS, CDR2 SASEGT. V was pared by 8 bases and J by 6 bases, with 3 bases of the junction left unmatched. The CDR3 contains 11 residues.

The genes are TRBV10-3 and TRBJ1-2; D ambiguous. Trimming removed 1 base from V and 6 bases from J, with 9 bases in between. The CDR3 covers 13 residues. The germline V gene has CDR1 ENHRY and CDR2 SYGVKD. The CDR3 DNA reads TGTGCCATCAGTGAGTTGAGGGAACATGGCTACACCTTC. This codes for CAISELREHGYTF.

This rearrangement joins TRBV30 to TRBJ2-7, with a tentative D call TRBD2 (5 bases). CDR3 length: 11 amino acids. V lost 1 base and J lost 9, with 10 bases in between. Germline CDR1 and CDR2: GTSNPN and SVGIG (reference sequence). The CDR3 here is CAWSGGGGQYF. CDR3 sequence (DNA): TGTGCCTGGAGTGGAGGAGGTGGGCAGTACTTC.

This rearrangement joins TRBV4-3 to TRBJ1-2, with a possible D match to TRBD1 (5 bases). The length of the CDR3 is 15 residues. Germline V lookup: CDR1 LGHNA, CDR2 YSLEER. With 0 bases removed from V and 4 bases from J, the gap between germline ends came to 12 bases. CDR3 protein: CASSQDPGRGYGYTF. Here the CDR3 DNA reads TGCGCCAGCAGCCAAGACCCAGGGCGTGGCTATGGCTACACCTTC.

In this sample, this clone turned up a few times. The chain recombines TRBV29-1 with TRBJ1-4; no reliable D call. V lost 2 bases to trimming and J lost 4 bases, with 8 bases between them. This CDR3 is built from 13 residues. Germline CDR1 reads SQVTM; CDR2 reads ANQGSEA. Here the CDR3 reads CSVERHSNEKLFF. Written as DNA, the CDR3 is TGCAGCGTTGAACGCCACAGTAATGAAAAACTGTTTTTT.

The V call is TRBV4-2, the J call TRBJ1-4; unclear D gene. Germline CDR1 and CDR2: LGHNA and YNFKEQ. This CDR3 spans 15 amino acids. V gave up 0 bases and J gave up 0 bases, with 5 bases separating them. CDR3 sequence reads: CASSQDTATNEKLFF. DNA for the CDR3: TGTGCCAGCAGCCAAGATACAGCAACTAATGAAAAACTGTTTTTT.

In this sample, this clone turned up once. V gene TRBV28 combines with J gene TRBJ2-7, with D possibly matching TRBD2 (6 bases). The CDR3 extends over 14 amino acids. The V and J ends lost 5 bases and 3 bases respectively, with 14 bases between them. Looked up from germline, CDR1 is MDHEN and CDR2 is SYDVKM. As DNA, the CDR3 is TGTGCCAGCAGTAACGGGGGAGGAGACTACGAGCAGTACTTC. Translated, it gives CASSNGGGDYEQYF.

There are a few counts of this clone. The V gene is TRBV9, the J gene TRBJ2-2; D gene ambiguous. V was pared by 4 bases and J by 5 bases, with 15 bases between. CDR3 length equals 15 residues. The germline V gene has CDR1 SGDLS and CDR2 YYNGEE. The CDR3 DNA is TGTGCCAGCAGCACAAGGCGAGGAACTACCGGGGAGCTGTTTTTT. It yields the protein CASSTRRGTTGELFF.

The J gene is TRBJ1-1, the V gene TRBV5-6; the D gene is possibly TRBD1 (6 bases). The length of the CDR3 is 16 residues. The germline gives CDR1 SGHDT, CDR2 YYEEEE. V lost 3 bases and J lost 3, with 18 bases in between. The CDR3 DNA reads as TGTGCCAGCAGCTCAATATACAGGGAGCGTGACACTGAAGCTTTCTTT. Amino acids: CASSSIYRERDTEAFF.

This chain uses TRBV7-6 with TRBJ1-1; D gene uncertain. The CDR3 contains 15 residues. Germline CDR1 is SGHVS and CDR2 is FNYEAQ. Between the trimmed V and J ends, which lost 1 base and 1 base, there was a span of 10 bases. The CDR3: CASSLGAAPNTEAFF. The CDR3 DNA reads TGTGCCAGCAGCTTAGGAGCGGCCCCGAACACTGAAGCTTTCTTT. The entire variable domain, with the rest obtained from reference TRBV7-6 and TRBJ1-1, is as follows: GAGVSQSPRYKVTKRGQDVALRCDPISGHVSLYWYRQALGQGPEFLTYFNYEAQQDKSGLPNDRFSAERPEGSISTLTIQRTEQRDSAMYRCASSLGAAPNTEAFFGQGTRLTVV.